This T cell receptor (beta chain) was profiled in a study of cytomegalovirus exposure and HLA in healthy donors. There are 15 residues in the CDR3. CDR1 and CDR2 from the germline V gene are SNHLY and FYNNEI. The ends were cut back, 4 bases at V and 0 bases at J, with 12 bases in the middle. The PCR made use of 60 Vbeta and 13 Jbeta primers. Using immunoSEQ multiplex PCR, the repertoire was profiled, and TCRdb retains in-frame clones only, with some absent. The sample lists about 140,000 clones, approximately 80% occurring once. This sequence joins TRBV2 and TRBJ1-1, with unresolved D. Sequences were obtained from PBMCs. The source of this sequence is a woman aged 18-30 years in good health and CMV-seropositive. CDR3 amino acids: CASSADGNLNTEAFF. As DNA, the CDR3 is TGTGCCAGCAGTGCGGACGGGAACTTGAACACTGAAGCTTTCTTT.